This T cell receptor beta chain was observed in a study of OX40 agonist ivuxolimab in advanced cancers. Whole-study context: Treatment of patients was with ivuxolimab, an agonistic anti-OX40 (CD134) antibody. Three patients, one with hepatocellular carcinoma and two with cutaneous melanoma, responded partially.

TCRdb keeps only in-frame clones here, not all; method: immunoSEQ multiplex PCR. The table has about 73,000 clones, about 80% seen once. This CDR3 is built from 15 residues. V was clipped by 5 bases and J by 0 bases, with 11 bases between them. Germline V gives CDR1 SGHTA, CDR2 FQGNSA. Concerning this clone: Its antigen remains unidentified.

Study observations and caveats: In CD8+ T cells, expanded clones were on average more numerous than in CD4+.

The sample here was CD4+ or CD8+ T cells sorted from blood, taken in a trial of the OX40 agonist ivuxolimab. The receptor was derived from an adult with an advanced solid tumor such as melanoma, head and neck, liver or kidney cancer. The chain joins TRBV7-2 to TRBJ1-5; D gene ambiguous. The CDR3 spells CASSTGSNSNQPQHF. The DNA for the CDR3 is TGTGCCAGCAGCACCGGGAGCAATAGCAATCAGCCCCAGCATTTT. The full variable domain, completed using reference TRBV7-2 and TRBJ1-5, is GAGVSQSPSNKVTEKGKDVELRCDPISGHTALYWYRQSLGQGLEFLIYFQGNSAPDKSGLPSDRFSAERTGGSVSTLTIQRTQQEDSAVYLCASSTGSNSNQPQHFGDGTRLSIL.